These 13 T cell receptor beta chains originate from one sample sequenced in a study of blood T cell repertoires in COVID-19. Profiling relied on immunoSEQ multiplex PCR, and the TCRdb table lists in-frame clones only, not all of them. This sample yields a few hundred thousand clones, of which around nine tenths are seen a single time; 7.1% belongs to the top ten. Material for sequencing was peripheral blood. The source is a woman in her 70s with active or convalescent COVID-19.

CDR3 protein: CASSQDWTGHYTF. The CDR3 DNA sequence: TGTGCCAGCAGCCAAGATTGGACAGGACACTACACCTTC. V and J are TRBV4-2 and TRBJ1-2, with TRBD1 identical over 7 bases. The germline V gene encodes CDR1 LGHNA and CDR2 YNFKEQ. Losses at the gene ends were 0 bases for V and 10 bases for J; bases not matched to a gene: 5. There are 13 residues in the CDR3.

This sequence joins TRBV7-2 and TRBJ1-3; D is ambiguous. The CDR3 extends over 14 amino acids. The V and J ends lost 5 bases and 5 bases respectively, with 13 bases between them. Germline CDR1 and CDR2: SGHTA and FQGNSA. The CDR3 sequence is CASSQQVFRNTIYF. The CDR3 nucleotides read TGTGCCAGCAGCCAACAAGTATTCCGAAACACCATATATTTT.

This chain connects TRBV4-3 to TRBJ1-4; TRBD1 aligns across 7 bases. Germline trimming cut 6 bases from V and 5 bases from J; bases unmatched to any gene: 3. CDR1 and CDR2 from the germline V gene are LGHNA and YSLEER. The CDR3 has 13 residues. The CDR3 nucleotides are TGCGCCAGCAGGGGACAGCCAAATGAAAAACTGTTTTTT. Residues: CASRGQPNEKLFF.

The J gene is TRBJ2-7, the V gene TRBV9; 8 nucleotides line up with TRBD1. CDR1 and CDR2 from the germline V gene are SGDLS and YYNGEE. The CDR3 is 14 residues long. The junction had 4 bases not matched to a gene; V was cut back by 2 bases and J by 3 bases. CDR3 coding DNA: TGTGCCAGCAGCGTGGACGGACAGGGCTACGAGCAGTACTTC. Protein product: CASSVDGQGYEQYF. The full variable domain, rest sourced from reference TRBV9 and TRBJ2-7, is DSGVTQTPKHLITATGQRVTLRCSPRSGDLSVYWYQQSLDQGLQFLIQYYNGEERAKGNILERFSAQQFPDLHSELNLSSLELGDSALYFCASSVDGQGYEQYFGPGTRLTVT.

V is TRBV6-6 and J is TRBJ2-2; D is unresolved. Germline V gene lookup returns CDR1 MNHNY and CDR2 SVGAGI (reference sequence). The V and J ends lost 0 bases and 6 bases respectively, with 11 bases between them. The CDR3 is 15 residues long. The chain's CDR3 is CASSYSVDSSGELFF. The CDR3 region has the DNA TGTGCCAGCAGTTACTCGGTGGATAGCTCCGGGGAGCTGTTTTTT.

The V call is TRBV15, the J call TRBJ1-2; perhaps TRBD1 as D (6 bases). The CDR3 spans 14 residues. Germline assignment: CDR1 LNHNV and CDR2 YYDKDF (reference sequence). The ends were cut back, 0 bases at V and 8 bases at J, with 13 bases in the middle. The CDR3 is CATSRDNRDGGYTF. The CDR3, as DNA: TGTGCCACCAGCAGAGATAACAGGGATGGCGGCTACACCTTC.

This chain links TRBV3-1 (or the pseudogene TRBV3-2) with TRBJ2-1; TRBD2 is a possible D gene (5 bases). CDR3 length equals 14 residues. Trimming shortened V by 1 base and J by 10 bases, and 14 bases separated the two germline ends. Germline V lookup: CDR1 LGHDT, CDR2 YNNKEL (reference sequence). CDR3 nucleotide sequence: TGTGCCAGCAGCCAAGGGGTTCTAGCCGGGGAGCAGTTCTTC. This encodes CASSQGVLAGEQFF.

The rearrangement uses TRBV4-3 and TRBJ2-1; 7 bases agree with TRBD1. Germline V gene data show CDR1 as LGHNA and CDR2 as YSLEER. The CDR3 totals 16 residues. With 1 base clipped from V and 6 bases from J, the junction kept 9 bases outside the gene matches. The DNA of the CDR3 is TGCGCCAGCAGCCAAGTCCCGGGACAGAGATCCAATGAGCAGTTCTTC. It codes for CASSQVPGQRSNEQFF.

The V gene is TRBV4-1, the J gene TRBJ2-7, with D maybe TRBD1 (5 bases). The CDR3 runs to 17 residues. CDR1 and CDR2 from the germline V gene are MGHRA and YSYEKL. Deletions cut 1 base from V and 6 bases from J, with 22 bases between. This CDR3 is CASSQVPLYRPQVEQYF. The CDR3 nucleotides read TGCGCCAGCAGCCAAGTACCACTTTACAGGCCCCAAGTCGAGCAGTACTTC.

This chain joins TRBV9 and TRBJ1-2; unclear D gene. Germline loops: CDR1 SGDLS, CDR2 YYNGEE. Trimming stripped 0 bases from V and 4 bases from J, with 13 bases between. CDR3 length: 15 residues. In DNA, the CDR3 is TGTGCCAGCAGCGTAGACGGCGGTACTCTCTATGGCTACACCTTC. This sequence encodes CASSVDGGTLYGYTF.

J is TRBJ1-1 and V is TRBV6-6; TRBD1 might be the D (6 bases). This CDR3 contains 14 residues. Deletions cut 7 bases from V and 0 bases from J, with 12 bases between. Looked up from germline, CDR1 is MNHNY and CDR2 is SVGAGI (reference sequence). CDR3 DNA: TGTGCCAGCACCTACGGACAGCTGAACACTGAAGCTTTCTTT. Translation: CASTYGQLNTEAFF.

The chain combines TRBV5-1 with TRBJ2-5, with 7 bases identical to TRBD2. Germline lookup yields CDR1 SGHRS and CDR2 YFSETQ. Trimming cost V 0 bases and J 2 bases; bases outside gene matches: 7. This CDR3 comprises 16 residues. CDR3 DNA sequence: TGCGCCAGCAGCTTGGCCCCGGTGGGGGGGCAAGAGACCCAGTACTTC. It translates to CASSLAPVGGQETQYF.

V gene TRBV12-5 combines with J gene TRBJ1-1, with no clear D. Trimming removed 6 bases from V and 0 bases from J, with 11 bases in between. The CDR3 consists of 14 residues. From germline, CDR1 is LGHNT and CDR2 FRNRAP. In DNA form, the CDR3 reads TGTGCTAGTGGCTCCGGGAACCTGAACACTGAAGCTTTCTTT. This translates into CASGSGNLNTEAFF. Full variable domain (outside the CDR3, taken from reference TRBV12-5 and TRBJ1-1): DARVTQTPRHKVTEMGQEVTMRCQPILGHNTVFWYRQTMMQGLELLAYFRNRAPLDDSGMPKDRFSAEMPDATLATLKIQPSEPRDSAVYFCASGSGNLNTEAFFGQGTRLTVV.